Listed below are T cell receptor beta chains from one sample, sequenced in a study of cytomegalovirus exposure and HLA in healthy donors. Libraries were prepared by immunoSEQ multiplex PCR; TCRdb keeps only in-frame clonotypes and omits some of them. The repertoire consists of roughly 190,000 clones, with 60% to 85% occurring once and the leading ten covering about 3.4%. Sequencing was done on a sample of PBMCs. Receptors originate from a female donor in good health and CMV-seronegative. Each CDR3 is given with its conserved first and last residue. A D gene is named only where the DNA matches it firmly. Size tells how often a clone was seen (once, few, many) or the class of an expanded clone, and some rows leave it out.

CDR3 protein	CDR3 DNA	D gene	V gene	clone size	J gene
CASSRDRGNTDTQYF	TGTGCCAGCTCCCGCGACAGGGGTAACACAGATACGCAGTATTTT	TRBD1	TRBV18	NA	TRBJ2-3
CASSTDRALAKNIQYF	TGCGCCAGCAGCACCGACAGGGCCCTAGCCAAAAACATTCAGTACTTC	TRBD1	TRBV5-1	NA	TRBJ2-4
CASSYMARGTEAFF	TGTGCCAGTAGTTATATGGCCAGGGGGACTGAAGCTTTCTTT	TRBD1	TRBV19	once	TRBJ1-1
CASRLLQGSSYEQYF	TGTGCCAGCAGACTTCTACAGGGTAGTTCCTACGAGCAGTACTTC	NA	TRBV28	NA	TRBJ2-7
CASSLRLAGEETQYF	TGTGCCAGCAGTCTCAGACTAGCGGGGGAAGAGACCCAGTACTTC	TRBD2	TRBV27	once	TRBJ2-5
CASSYQGQGVYEQYF	TGTGCCAGCAGTTACCAGGGACAGGGGGTCTACGAGCAGTACTTC	TRBD1	TRBV6-5	once	TRBJ2-7
CASKRDPNTEAFF	TGTGCCAGCAAGCGTGATCCGAACACTGAAGCTTTCTTT	NA	TRBV6-5	NA	TRBJ1-1
CAWSVQGGTDTQYF	TGTGCCTGGAGTGTACAAGGAGGCACAGATACGCAGTATTTT	NA	TRBV30	NA	TRBJ2-3
CASSFEDRNEKLFF	TGTGCCAGCAGCTTCGAGGATCGGAATGAAAAACTGTTTTTT	NA	TRBV7-2	NA	TRBJ1-4
CARPYGKWINEQYF	TGTGCCCGACCGTACGGGAAATGGATCAACGAGCAGTACTTC	NA	TRBV21-1	NA	TRBJ2-7
CASSLVTGGNYGYTF	TGTGCCAGCAGCTTAGTGACAGGGGGTAACTATGGCTACACCTTC	TRBD1	TRBV7-9	NA	TRBJ1-2
CASLSSGNTIYF	TGTGCCAGCCTGAGCTCTGGAAACACCATATATTTT	NA	TRBV6-5	NA	TRBJ1-3
CASSLGVTGGLTNEKLFF	TGTGCCAGCAGCTTGGGGGTGACAGGGGGCCTTACTAATGAAAAACTGTTTTTT	TRBD1	TRBV7-6	NA	TRBJ1-4
CASSPSGFQETQYF	TGTGCCAGCTCACCGAGCGGCTTCCAAGAGACCCAGTACTTC	NA	TRBV18	NA	TRBJ2-5
CASSGDLTEAFF	TGTGCCAGCAGTGGAGACTTGACTGAAGCTTTCTTT	NA	TRBV6-5	NA	TRBJ1-1
CASSSFDRVNQPQHF	TGTGCCAGCAGTTCATTCGACAGGGTCAATCAGCCCCAGCATTTT	TRBD1	TRBV28	few	TRBJ1-5
CASSQAGQGLLYGYTF	TGCGCCAGCAGCCAAGCTGGACAGGGACTCCTCTATGGCTACACCTTC	TRBD1	TRBV4-3	NA	TRBJ1-2
CASSSGLAGGASSYEQYF	TGTGCCAGCAGTTCCGGACTAGCGGGGGGTGCCTCCTCCTACGAGCAGTACTTC	TRBD2	TRBV28	NA	TRBJ2-7
CASAASGSYNEQFF	TGCGCCAGCGCGGCTAGCGGGAGCTACAATGAGCAGTTCTTC	TRBD2	TRBV10-1	few	TRBJ2-1
CASSLCGRGCPYEQYF	TGTGCCAGCAGCTTATGTGGCAGGGGCTGCCCCTACGAGCAGTACTTC	NA	TRBV7-3	NA	TRBJ2-7
CASRESGEITEAFF	TGTGCCAGCAGAGAATCAGGGGAAATCACTGAAGCTTTCTTT	NA	TRBV6-1	NA	TRBJ1-1
CASSEEWTENQPQHF	TGTGCCAGCAGTGAAGAATGGACAGAAAATCAGCCCCAGCATTTT	NA	TRBV2	NA	TRBJ1-5